This T cell receptor (beta chain) emerged from a study of shared clonotypes between healthy human individuals. Study context: Aged 18 to 49, the donors were a couple of women and a few men. Study-level results: Rarefaction gave evidence that sorted-subset sequencing remained incomplete despite large depth. When compared with the clonotypes that were shared by all four sorted-subset donors, the non-shared clonotypes turned out to have lower generation probabilities. What limited the represented genetic and exposure-history diversity was the small number of donors.

Sequenced by immunoSEQ multiplex PCR; TCRdb stores in-frame clones only, minus some. The data show more than 850,000 clones, more than 75% seen once. With respect to this clone: Its target is unknown.

The CDR3 spans 16 residues. J gave up 3 bases and V 3 bases, and 6 bases lay outside the gene matches. Germline V gives CDR1 LNHDA, CDR2 SQIVND (reference sequence). The sequence derives from a man aged 18 to 30 in good health. Some clones in this sample may be carry-over from other donors' samples. V and J are TRBV19 and TRBJ2-1, with 9 bases lining up with TRBD2. Sample: memory CD4+ T cells from PBMCs. The sample's subset: CD45RA-negative fraction. DNA of the CDR3: TGTGCCAGTAGTATTCGGGTAGCGGGAGTCTACAATGAGCAGTTCTTC. It specifies CASSIRVAGVYNEQFF.